This T cell receptor beta chain stems from a study of identical twins. A word on this clonotype: What it recognizes is unknown.

With 3 bases removed from V and 4 bases from J, the gap between germline ends came to 12 bases. CDR3 length: 14 amino acids. Germline V CDR1 and CDR2: LGHDT, YNNKEL (reference sequence). MiXCR, run by TCRdb on the 5' RACE reads, gives a single entry per CDR3 protein. The table lists 250,000 to 350,000 distinct CDR3 sequences, about 8.9% of them singletons. Notes on the study in general: The more abundant beta clonotypes in cord blood had fewer insertions, and memory repertoires did not show this. Donors were not followed over many years; analysis was cross-sectional. Out-of-frame beta sequences exhibited a weaker degree of excess twin sharing.

These sequences were also reported in another study, on yellow fever vaccine responses in identical twins.

This TCR derives from a young woman in good health. The chain has TRBV3-1 and TRBJ1-1; the D gene is possibly TRBD1 (5 bases). Sequencing was performed on memory (CD45RO+) T cells sorted from blood. The CDR3 coding sequence is TGTGCCAGCAGCCAGGCAGGGCGGGCCACTGAAGCTTTCTTT. It codes for CASSQAGRATEAFF.